This passage covers 30 T cell receptor beta chains from one sample sequenced in a study of post-analysis software for immune sequencing data. Findings and caveats of the study: Higher frequency in patients than in controls was seen for about five TRBV segments, with TRBV5-6, TRBV5-1 and TRBV20-1 among them.

No cognate antigen is known for these TCRs. Unique molecular identifiers were carried by the TCR beta cDNA libraries. MiXCR, applied by TCRdb to the PCR reads, yields one record per CDR3 protein. The sample lists 500,000 to 600,000 distinct CDR3 sequences, roughly 45% occurring once. The specimen was blood. These receptors all stem from a girl aged 5 to 17 with multiple sclerosis.

The gene calls are TRBV12-3 or TRBV12-4 and TRBJ1-2, with 7 bases fitting TRBD1. The CDR3 runs to 15 residues. Trimming at V came to 3 bases and at J to 0 bases, leaving 4 bases not matched to a gene. The CDR3 coding sequence is TGTGCCAGCAGTTTCCCCACAGGGGCTAACTATGGCTACACCTTC. Translation gives CASSFPTGANYGYTF.

The V and J genes are TRBV2 and TRBJ2-5, with D unresolved. The germline gives CDR1 SNHLY, CDR2 FYNNEI. V was shortened by 7 bases and J by 0 bases, with 18 bases between the two germline ends. The CDR3 is 16 residues long. In DNA form, the CDR3 reads TGTGCCAGCACCATTGAGCTCGTGGCGGACCAAGAGACCCAGTACTTC. Translation: CASTIELVADQETQYF. The entire variable domain, with the rest obtained from reference TRBV2 and TRBJ2-5, is as follows: EPEVTQTPSHQVTQMGQEVILRCVPISNHLYFYWYRQILGQKVEFLVSFYNNEISEKSEIFDDQFSVERPDGSNFTLKIRSTKLEDSAMYFCASTIELVADQETQYFGPGTRLLVL.

This clonotype was found a few times. The chain carries TRBV5-1 and TRBJ2-1; perhaps TRBD1 as D (5 bases). The germline gives CDR1 SGHRS, CDR2 YFSETQ. The V gene lost 5 bases and the J gene lost 1 base, with 13 bases spanning the gap. CDR3 length: 15 residues. The DNA for the CDR3 is TGCGCCAGCAGACAGGAAGCAGGTTCCTACAATGAGCAGTTCTTC. It codes for CASRQEAGSYNEQFF.

The V gene is TRBV5-1, the J gene TRBJ2-5; the match to TRBD1 covers 7 bases. The CDR3 sequence is 13 residues long. Germline V gene lookup returns CDR1 SGHRS and CDR2 YFSETQ. V trimming: 4 bases; J trimming: 5 bases; junction bases outside the gene matches: 5. The CDR3 DNA follows: TGCGCCAGCAGCGATGACAGGGTGGAGACCCAGTACTTC. As protein: CASSDDRVETQYF.

J is TRBJ2-5 and V is TRBV20-1; perhaps D is TRBD1 or TRBD2 (5 bases each). Trimming left V 1 base short and J 5 bases short, with 14 bases between. Germline V lookup: CDR1 DFQATT, CDR2 SNEGSKA (reference sequence). CDR3 length: 14 amino acids. In DNA, the CDR3 is TGCAGTGCTAGAGGAAAACTGGGGACGGAGACCCAGTACTTC. Protein: CSARGKLGTETQYF.

This clonotype has just a few counts. The chain carries TRBV5-1 and TRBJ1-2; 10 positions match TRBD1. V lost 0 bases and J lost 8; bases outside the gene matches: 4. From germline, CDR1 is SGHRS and CDR2 YFSETQ. This CDR3 spans 14 amino acids. The CDR3 here is CASSLEGQGSGYTF. CDR3 in DNA: TGCGCCAGCAGCTTGGAGGGACAGGGGAGCGGCTACACCTTC.

This clonotype has a handful of counts. This sequence joins TRBV10-3 and TRBJ1-2; 7 positions match TRBD1. V was pared by 8 bases and J by 4 bases, with 7 bases of the junction left unmatched. CDR3 length equals 13 residues. The germline V gene encodes CDR1 ENHRY and CDR2 SYGVKD. CDR3 protein: CAIGGQVTYGYTF. The CDR3 coding sequence is TGTGCCATCGGAGGACAGGTTACCTATGGCTACACCTTC.

The genes are TRBV5-1 and TRBJ2-1; TRBD2 matches at 9 bases. This CDR3 contains 15 residues. The V gene end was trimmed by 4 bases and the J gene end by 7 bases; junction bases not matched to a gene: 9. Germline V gene lookup returns CDR1 SGHRS and CDR2 YFSETQ. The CDR3 protein is CASSGGTSPLNEQFF. The DNA for the CDR3 is TGCGCCAGCAGCGGGGGGACTAGCCCGTTAAATGAGCAGTTCTTC.

This clonotype was counted between two and nine times. The genes are TRBV20-1 and TRBJ2-3; 8 bases map to TRBD1. The J segment lost 1 base and the V segment lost 1 base, leaving 10 bases of the junction unmatched. The CDR3 loop spans 17 amino acids. CDR1 DFQATT and CDR2 SNEGSKA come from the germline V gene (reference sequence). Here the CDR3 reads CSARVWQGAQGTDTQYF. CDR3 DNA: TGCAGTGCTAGAGTGTGGCAGGGGGCGCAAGGCACAGATACGCAGTATTTT.

The chain carries TRBV15 and TRBJ2-7, with D possibly matching TRBD2 (6 bases). The CDR3 contains 14 residues. V was clipped by 0 bases and J by 2 bases, with 8 bases between them. CDR1 is LNHNV and CDR2 is YYDKDF in the germline V gene (reference sequence). DNA of the CDR3: TGTGCCACCAGCAGAGAGGGGGGACCCTACGAGCAGTACTTC. It translates to CATSREGGPYEQYF. Combining the CDR3 with reference TRBV15 and TRBJ2-7 gives the whole variable domain DAMVIQNPRYQVTQFGKPVTLSCSQTLNHNVMYWYQQKSSQAPKLLFHYYDKDFNNEADTPDNFQSRRPNTSFCFLDIRSPGLGDTAMYLCATSREGGPYEQYFGPGTRLTVT.

Comment on this clonotype: Compared with germline, one end of the junction differs, possibly owing to a read error. The V and J genes are TRBV28 and TRBJ1-2; 7 bases align to TRBD1. In germline, CDR1 is MDHEN, CDR2 SYDVKM. CDR3 length: 15 amino acids. The CDR3 sequence: CAGRAPSTGKDGYTF. DNA of the CDR3: TGTGCCGGCAGAGCTCCCTCGACAGGGAAGGACGGCTACACCTTC.

This chain links TRBV19 with TRBJ1-1, with 10 bases matching TRBD1. CDR1 is LNHDA, CDR2 SQIVND, per germline (reference sequence). The length of the CDR3 is 15 residues. Losses at the gene ends were 7 bases for V and 3 bases for J; bases not matched to a gene: 8. The chain's CDR3 is CASTIRTGGDTEAFF. CDR3 nucleotides: TGTGCCAGTACAATTCGGACAGGGGGGGACACTGAAGCTTTCTTT.

The chain joins TRBV6-1 to TRBJ1-5; D not resolved. The germline gives CDR1 MNHNS, CDR2 SASEGT. CDR3 length: 14 amino acids. V dropped 6 bases and J dropped 11 bases, with 20 bases sitting between them. The CDR3: CASREGGVRWAQHF. CDR3 DNA sequence: TGTGCCAGCAGAGAGGGTGGGGTCCGCTGGGCCCAGCATTTT.

This clonotype was observed a few times. The rearrangement uses TRBV4-2 and TRBJ2-3; D is perhaps TRBD2 (6 bases). In germline, CDR1 is LGHNA, CDR2 YNFKEQ. This CDR3 is built from 18 residues. With 1 base removed from V and 2 bases from J, the gap between germline ends came to 19 bases. The CDR3 here is CASSQVSLSLAATDTQYF. DNA for the CDR3: TGTGCCAGCAGCCAAGTTAGCCTAAGTTTAGCGGCCACAGATACGCAGTATTTT.

V and J are TRBV29-1 and TRBJ2-7; tentative D call: TRBD2 (6 bases). Trimming left V 1 base short and J 4 bases short, with 11 bases between. CDR1 and CDR2 from the germline V gene are SQVTM and ANQGSEA. The CDR3 is 13 residues long. The chain's CDR3 is CSVEGKGRYEQYF. CDR3 coding DNA: TGCAGCGTTGAAGGGAAGGGGAGGTACGAGCAGTACTTC.

This clonotype was recorded a few times. The chain links TRBV3-1 to TRBJ2-1; 7 bases fit TRBD2. Trimming took 6 bases from V and 6 from J; bases not matched to a gene: 8. The CDR3 covers 14 residues. In germline, CDR1 is LGHDT, CDR2 YNNKEL (reference sequence). The DNA for the CDR3 is TGTGCCAGCAGGGAAGCGGGGAGCCGCAATGAGCAGTTCTTC. Residues: CASREAGSRNEQFF.

The chain recombines TRBV5-1 with TRBJ2-3; TRBD2 matches 11 bases. The trim removed 2 bases at V and 5 bases at J, leaving 7 bases unmatched. Germline CDR1 is SGHRS and CDR2 is YFSETQ. The CDR3 length is 16 residues. CDR3 region: CASSFRLAGPIDTQYF. DNA for the CDR3: TGCGCCAGCAGCTTCCGACTAGCGGGGCCTATAGATACGCAGTATTTT.

This chain joins TRBV4-1 and TRBJ2-5; 11 bases line up with TRBD2. The DNA matches TRBJ2-7 better at its end, which makes the J call doubtful. The germline gives CDR1 MGHRA, CDR2 YSYEKL. The CDR3 is 17 residues long. CDR3 nucleotide sequence: TGCGCCAGCAGCCAAGATGAGTCGGGACTAGCGGACTACGAGCAGTACTTC. Its protein product is CASSQDESGLADYEQYF.

This clonotype was counted only a few times. The CDR3 DNA sequence: TGCAGCGTTGCCTTACAGATCCAAGAGACCCAGTACTTC. Its protein product is CSVALQIQETQYF. V gene TRBV29-1 combines with J gene TRBJ2-5; no reliable D call. CDR1 SQVTM and CDR2 ANQGSEA come from the germline V gene. The ends were cut back, 4 bases at V and 1 base at J, with 10 bases in the middle. This CDR3 region has 13 residues.

This chain connects TRBV12-3 or TRBV12-4 to TRBJ1-4; D gene unclear. With 6 bases removed from V and 7 bases from J, the gap between germline ends came to 12 bases. The CDR3 has 13 amino acids. The chain's CDR3 is CASSPRAREKLFF. CDR3 in DNA: TGTGCCAGCAGCCCCAGAGCCCGTGAAAAACTGTTTTTT.

V gene TRBV5-1 combines with J gene TRBJ2-3; TRBD1 might be the D (5 bases). V was cut by 2 bases and J by 2 bases, with 6 bases left in between. The CDR3 totals 13 residues. Germline V lookup: CDR1 SGHRS, CDR2 YFSETQ. CDR3 sequence (DNA): TGCGCCAGCAGCTTACAGGACACAGATACGCAGTATTTT. It is translated as CASSLQDTDTQYF.

Here the CDR3 DNA reads TGTGCCATCAGTGGCAATGTAGGAGGACTCTATGGCTACACCTTC. It translates to CAISGNVGGLYGYTF. V is TRBV10-3 and J is TRBJ1-2, with D uncertain. CDR3 length: 15 amino acids. CDR1 ENHRY and CDR2 SYGVKD come from the germline V gene. V gave up 4 bases and J gave up 4 bases, with 16 bases separating them.

This clonotype turned up a few times. CDR3 nucleotides: TGTGCCAGCAGCTTGGACTCGGCGGGAAGGAAAAACTATGGCTACACCTTC. It yields the protein CASSLDSAGRKNYGYTF. The J gene is TRBJ1-2, the V gene TRBV5-6; no clear D gene. V lost 0 bases and J lost 2, with 17 bases in between. This CDR3 comprises 17 residues. Germline V gene lookup returns CDR1 SGHDT and CDR2 YYEEEE. Full variable domain (missing parts from reference TRBV5-6 and TRBJ1-2): DAGVTQSPTHLIKTRGQQVTLRCSPKSGHDTVSWYQQALGQGPQFIFQYYEEEERQRGNFPDRFSGHQFPNYSSELNVNALLLGDSALYLCASSLDSAGRKNYGYTFGSGTRLTVV.

The chain carries TRBV5-1 and TRBJ2-3, with D unresolved. CDR1 and CDR2 from the germline V gene are SGHRS and YFSETQ. CDR3 size: 15 residues. Trimming stripped 2 bases from V and 3 bases from J, with 13 bases between. CDR3 nucleotides: TGCGCCAGCAGCTTATCACAGCTCACGACAGATACGCAGTATTTT. Translating gives CASSLSQLTTDTQYF.

The chain recombines TRBV7-9 with TRBJ2-7; weak D call: TRBD2 (7 bases). CDR1 is SEHNR and CDR2 is FQNEAQ in the germline V gene (reference sequence). The length of the CDR3 is 15 residues. Trimming took 7 bases from V and 3 from J, leaving 19 bases between them. Written as DNA, the CDR3 is TGTGCCAGCACTGGGGGGGGGCCCAACCGCTACGAGCAGTACTTC. Its translation: CASTGGGPNRYEQYF.

Details on this clonotype: At one of its ends the junction is not consistent with the germline gene, which may arise from a read error. The chain has TRBV20-1 and TRBJ2-3; D possibly corresponds to TRBD2 (6 bases). This CDR3 is 15 amino acids long. Looked up from germline, CDR1 is DFQATT and CDR2 is SNEGSKA (reference sequence). The CDR3 sequence is CSARGSGGSRDTQYF. In DNA, the CDR3 is TGCAGTGCTAGAGGGTCCGGAGGGAGCAGAGATACGCAGTATTTT.

Comments on this clonotype: Its ends do not fully match the called genes, so a read error is possible. V and J are TRBV5-1 and TRBJ2-1; TRBD1 aligns across 9 bases. The closer fit of TRBJ2-7 to the DNA end suggests the J call may be wrong. Germline V gene sequence: CDR1 SGHRS, CDR2 YFSETQ. The CDR3 totals 15 residues. The CDR3 sequence: CASGLEQGAYNEQYF. CDR3 bases: TGCGCCAGCGGCTTGGAACAGGGGGCCTACAATGAGCAGTACTTC.

This chain connects TRBV4-1 to TRBJ2-7; maybe TRBD1 (6 bases). Germline V CDR1 and CDR2: MGHRA, YSYEKL. This CDR3 contains 18 residues. The germline V and J ends were trimmed by 1 base and 1 base, with 20 bases remaining between them. The CDR3 bases are TGCGCCAGCAGCCAAGTTGTAAGTAGTTTCGACAGGTCCTACGAGCAGTACTTC. Translating it yields CASSQVVSSFDRSYEQYF.

This sequence joins TRBV20-1 and TRBJ1-1, with D perhaps TRBD1 (6 bases). CDR1 and CDR2 from the germline V gene are DFQATT and SNEGSKA (reference sequence). V dropped 4 bases and J dropped 2 bases, with 17 bases sitting between them. This CDR3 is built from 15 residues. CDR3 nucleotides: TGCAGTGCTATGGTCCTAGGGGGGCTTAACACTGAAGCTTTCTTT. This codes for CSAMVLGGLNTEAFF.

This chain connects TRBV9 to TRBJ2-4; possible D gene TRBD2, 5 bases. The V end lost 4 bases, the J end lost 8 bases, and 16 bases lay between the germline ends. The germline gives CDR1 SGDLS, CDR2 YYNGEE. The CDR3 contains 14 residues. The CDR3, as DNA: TGTGCCAGCAGCCCTGACCCCCGGGAAGACATTCAGTACTTC. Amino acid sequence: CASSPDPREDIQYF.